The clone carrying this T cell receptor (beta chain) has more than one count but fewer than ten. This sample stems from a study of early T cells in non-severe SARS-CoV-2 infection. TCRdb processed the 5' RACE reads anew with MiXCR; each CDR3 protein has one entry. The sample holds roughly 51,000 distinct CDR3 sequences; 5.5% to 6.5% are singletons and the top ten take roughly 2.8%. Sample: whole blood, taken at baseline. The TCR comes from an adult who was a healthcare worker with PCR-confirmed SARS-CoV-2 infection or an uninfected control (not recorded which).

CDR3 sequence reads: CSASATLAGAPGGEQYF. DNA of the CDR3: TGCAGTGCTAGTGCCACCCTAGCGGGGGCCCCCGGCGGAGAGCAGTACTTC. The chain joins TRBV20-1 to TRBJ2-7, with 10 bases lining up with TRBD2. CDR1 and CDR2 (germline): DFQATT, SNEGSKA (reference sequence). Losses at the gene ends were 3 bases for V and 7 bases for J; bases not matched to a gene: 18. The CDR3 extends over 17 amino acids.